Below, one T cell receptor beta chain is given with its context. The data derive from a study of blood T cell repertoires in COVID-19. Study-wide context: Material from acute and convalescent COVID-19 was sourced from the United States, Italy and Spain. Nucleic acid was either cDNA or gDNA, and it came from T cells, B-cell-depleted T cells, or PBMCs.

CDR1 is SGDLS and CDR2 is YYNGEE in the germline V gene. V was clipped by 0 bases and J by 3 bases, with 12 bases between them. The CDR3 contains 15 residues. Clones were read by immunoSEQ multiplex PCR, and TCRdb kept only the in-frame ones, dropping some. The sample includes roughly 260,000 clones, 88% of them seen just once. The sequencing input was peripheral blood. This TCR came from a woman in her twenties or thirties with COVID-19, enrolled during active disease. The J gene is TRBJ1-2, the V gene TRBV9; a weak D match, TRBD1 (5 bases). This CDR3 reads CASSVGWTPDYGYTF. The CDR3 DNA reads TGTGCCAGCAGCGTAGGGTGGACACCTGACTATGGCTACACCTTC.